Described below is a single T cell receptor (beta chain) sequence and its context. Its cognate antigen is unknown. This sample is part of a study of Ad26.COV2.S vaccination and SARS-CoV-2 variants. Study-wide results and limits: Measures of TCR breadth and depth may have fallen short of total T cell responses.

Germline assignment: CDR1 MNHEY and CDR2 SVGEGT. The ends were cut back, 9 bases at V and 11 bases at J, with 19 bases in the middle. CDR3 length: 12 amino acids. The table came from immunoSEQ multiplex PCR; TCRdb's copy has only in-frame clones and leaves some out. The sample includes under 150,000 clones, 86% of them seen just once. The clonotype was recovered from a human donor who had recovered from COVID-19. Sequenced here: peripheral blood, sampled after recovery from COVID-19. The chain uses TRBV6-2 or TRBV6-3 and TRBJ1-1; D is unclear. CDR3 amino acids: CASRYPEETAFF. The CDR3 nucleotides are TGTGCCAGTAGGTACCCGGAGGAGACGGCTTTCTTT.